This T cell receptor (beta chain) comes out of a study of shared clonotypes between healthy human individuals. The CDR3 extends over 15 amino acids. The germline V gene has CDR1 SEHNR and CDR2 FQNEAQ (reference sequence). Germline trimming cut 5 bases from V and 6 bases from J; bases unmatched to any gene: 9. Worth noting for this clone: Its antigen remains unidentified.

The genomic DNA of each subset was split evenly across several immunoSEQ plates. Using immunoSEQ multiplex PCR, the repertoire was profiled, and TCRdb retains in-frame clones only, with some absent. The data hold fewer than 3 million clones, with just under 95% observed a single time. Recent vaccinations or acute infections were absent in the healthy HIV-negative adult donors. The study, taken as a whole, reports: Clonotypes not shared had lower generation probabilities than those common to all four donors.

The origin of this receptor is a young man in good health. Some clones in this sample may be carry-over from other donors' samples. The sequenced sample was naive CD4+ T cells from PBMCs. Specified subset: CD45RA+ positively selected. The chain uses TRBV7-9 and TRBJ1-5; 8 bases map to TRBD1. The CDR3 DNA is TGTGCCAGCAGCAAGGACAGGGATTCTTTTCAGCCCCAGCATTTT. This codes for CASSKDRDSFQPQHF.